This is a list of T cell receptor beta chains from one sample in a study of CD8 T cells in Susac syndrome. Each CDR3 protein is one row after TCRdb ran MiXCR on the immunoSEQ multiplex PCR reads. The repertoire holds about 430,000 distinct CDR3 sequences, with roughly 85% as singletons. Sequenced input: CD8+ T cells from PBMCs. Source of these receptors: a human donor with multiple sclerosis. Each CDR3 is given with its conserved first and last residue. The D gene is left open where the match is weak. Clone size is shown for a subset of rows, as once, few, many or a class of expanded clone.

abundance | d_gene | j_gene | v_gene | CDR3aa | CDR3nt
. | . | TRBJ1-5 | TRBV5-1 | CASSFAGDSNQPQHF | TGCGCCAGCAGCTTTGCAGGGGATAGCAATCAGCCCCAGCATTTT
. | . | TRBJ2-7 | TRBV20-1 | CSASDNSGTHAYEQYF | TGCAGTGCCAGTGACAATTCCGGGACCCACGCCTACGAGCAGTACTTC
once | TRBD1 | TRBJ2-7 | TRBV27 | CASSWGQAYYEQYF | TGTGCCAGCAGCTGGGGACAGGCCTACTACGAGCAGTACTTC
. | TRBD2 | TRBJ2-1 | TRBV6-5 | CASSLSGRPGEQFF | TGTGCCAGCAGCCTAAGCGGGAGGCCCGGTGAGCAGTTCTTC
. | . | TRBJ1-1 | TRBV7-9 | CASRGYSPVPEAFF | TGTGCCAGCAGAGGGTACAGTCCGGTGCCTGAAGCTTTCTTT
. | TRBD1 | TRBJ2-7 | TRBV19 | CASSVWETGAYEQYF | TGTGCCAGTAGTGTCTGGGAGACAGGGGCGTACGAGCAGTACTTC
. | . | TRBJ2-7 | TRBV20-1 | CSAGDSGTESYEQYF | TGCAGTGCTGGGGATAGCGGGACAGAATCCTACGAGCAGTACTTC
. | . | TRBJ2-3 | TRBV5-1 | CASTGGMADTQYF | TGCGCCAGCACGGGCGGGATGGCAGATACGCAGTATTTT
. | . | TRBJ2-3 | TRBV11-2 | CASSVIWDTDTQYF | TGTGCCAGCAGCGTAATTTGGGACACAGATACGCAGTATTTT
. | . | TRBJ1-2 | TRBV12-3/TRBV12-4 | CASRSDGGDGYTF | TGTGCCAGCAGATCGGACGGAGGGGATGGCTACACCTTC
. | . | TRBJ2-7 | TRBV9 | CASSTDNFYEQYF | TGTGCCAGCAGCACGGACAATTTCTACGAGCAGTACTTC
. | . | TRBJ2-2 | TRBV6-1 | CASTPINRINTGELFF | TGTGCCAGCACCCCTATAAACAGGATCAACACCGGGGAGCTGTTTTTT
. | . | TRBJ1-4 | TRBV27 | CASSSDNRRAELFF | TGTGCCAGCAGTTCGGACAATCGTCGCGCGGAACTGTTTTTT
. | TRBD2 | TRBJ2-3 | TRBV14 | CASSQEMEREWADTQYF | TGTGCCAGCAGCCAAGAGATGGAGCGGGAGTGGGCAGATACGCAGTATTTT
few | . | TRBJ2-7 | TRBV6-1 | CASSEVAYEQYF | TGTGCCAGCAGTGAAGTTGCCTACGAGCAGTACTTC
. | . | TRBJ1-4 | TRBV2 | CASLGIGREVEKLFF | TGTGCCAGCCTGGGAATTGGGCGCGAGGTTGAAAAACTGTTTTTT
few | . | TRBJ2-1 | TRBV6-1 | CASSPGQGRINEQFF | TGTGCCAGCAGCCCCGGGCAGGGGCGCATCAATGAGCAGTTCTTC
once | TRBD1 | TRBJ2-3 | TRBV10-3 | CAITRQGASTDTQYF | TGTGCCATCACCCGACAGGGGGCAAGCACAGATACGCAGTATTTT
. | TRBD1 | TRBJ2-7 | TRBV27 | CASSLFGTGINEQYF | TGTGCCAGCAGTTTATTCGGGACAGGTATTAACGAGCAGTACTTC
. | . | TRBJ1-1 | TRBV27 | CASSLGTVAFF | TGTGCCAGCAGTTTAGGGACGGTAGCTTTCTTT
. | . | TRBJ2-7 | TRBV27 | CASSFGLRVYEQYF | TGTGCCAGCAGTTTCGGACTCCGGGTCTACGAGCAGTACTTC
. | . | TRBJ2-5 | TRBV20-1 | CSARDAGTFGETQYF | TGCAGTGCTAGAGACGCCGGGACCTTCGGAGAGACCCAGTACTTC
. | . | TRBJ1-2 | TRBV3-1 | CASSPSRTEGYGYTF | TGTGCCAGCAGCCCATCCAGGACGGAAGGCTATGGCTACACCTTC
. | . | TRBJ1-5 | TRBV7-9 | CASSRLDEPGQPQHF | TGTGCCAGCAGCCGATTAGACGAACCTGGGCAGCCCCAGCATTTT
. | . | TRBJ2-7 | TRBV10-3 | CAISESVGKTYEQYF | TGTGCCATCAGTGAGTCAGTTGGCAAGACCTACGAGCAGTACTTC
. | . | TRBJ1-4 | TRBV27 | CASSGRLGQLFF | TGTGCCAGCAGTGGGCGACTGGGGCAGCTGTTTTTT
. | . | TRBJ2-7 | TRBV27 | CASGLGGAAYEQYF | TGTGCCAGCGGACTGGGGGGGGCCGCATACGAGCAGTACTTC
once | TRBD2 | TRBJ2-1 | TRBV20-1 | CSVASVAGHTNEQFF | TGCAGTGTTGCTTCGGTAGCGGGACACACCAATGAGCAGTTCTTC
. | . | TRBJ2-7 | TRBV27 | CASSLSGLPGETYEQYF | TGTGCCAGCAGTTTATCGGGTCTACCGGGAGAAACCTACGAGCAGTACTTC
once | . | TRBJ1-2 | TRBV30 | CAWGHGLYGYTF | TGTGCCTGGGGGCACGGCCTCTATGGCTACACCTTC
once | . | TRBJ2-1 | TRBV11-1 | CASSPVGRGLYNEQFF | TGTGCCAGCAGCCCCGTCGGACGGGGGTTATACAATGAGCAGTTCTTC
. | TRBD1 | TRBJ2-5 | TRBV30 | CAWTRTGGIETQYF | TGTGCCTGGACCAGGACAGGGGGCATAGAGACCCAGTACTTC
. | . | TRBJ2-3 | TRBV6-1 | CASSEWLADTQYF | TGTGCCAGCAGTGAATGGTTGGCAGATACGCAGTATTTT
. | . | TRBJ1-1 | TRBV5-1 | CASSFSTPTSAGNAEAFF | TGCGCCAGCAGCTTCTCGACCCCTACTTCGGCAGGGAACGCTGAAGCTTTCTTT
. | TRBD2 | TRBJ2-1 | TRBV9 | CASSGLAGEVNEQFF | TGTGCCAGCAGCGGACTAGCGGGAGAGGTGAATGAGCAGTTCTTC
. | . | TRBJ2-7 | TRBV30 | CAWSVQGSPNFYEQYF | TGTGCCTGGAGTGTACAAGGGTCCCCGAATTTCTACGAGCAGTACTTC
. | TRBD1 | TRBJ1-1 | TRBV19 | CASSIWTGRRGTEAFF | TGTGCCAGTAGTATATGGACAGGGCGGAGGGGAACTGAAGCTTTCTTT
. | TRBD1 | TRBJ2-4 | TRBV6-1 | CASSDGTGAKNIQYF | TGTGCCAGCAGTGATGGGACAGGAGCCAAAAACATTCAGTACTTC
. | . | TRBJ2-3 | TRBV19 | CASSIAGGTDTQYF | TGTGCCAGTAGTATAGCTGGCGGAACAGATACGCAGTATTTT
. | TRBD2 | TRBJ2-1 | TRBV30 | CAEGSSGGWNEQFF | TGTGCCGAAGGATCTAGCGGGGGGTGGAATGAGCAGTTCTTC
. | . | TRBJ2-2 | TRBV20-1 | CSAMDSQNTGELFF | TGCAGTGCAATGGACTCCCAGAACACCGGGGAGCTGTTTTTT
once | . | TRBJ2-1 | TRBV27 | CASSPTGFAYNEQFF | TGTGCCAGCAGTCCGACTGGATTTGCCTACAATGAGCAGTTCTTC
. | . | TRBJ1-5 | TRBV7-6 | CASSPNPGHIINQPQHF | TGTGCCAGCAGCCCAAACCCGGGACATATCATAAATCAGCCCCAGCATTTT
. | . | TRBJ1-5 | TRBV30 | CAWSVLGGGQPQHF | TGTGCCTGGAGTGTACTTGGCGGTGGGCAGCCCCAGCATTTT
. | . | TRBJ2-7 | TRBV30 | CAWSIAAYEQYF | TGTGCCTGGAGTATAGCAGCCTACGAGCAGTACTTC
. | TRBD1 | TRBJ1-1 | TRBV5-1 | CASSSSGTGGTEAFF | TGCGCCAGCAGCTCCTCCGGGACAGGGGGCACTGAAGCTTTCTTT
. | . | TRBJ2-6 | TRBV11-2 | CASSLDTLGGGPSGANVLTF | TGTGCCAGCAGCTTAGATACGTTAGGGGGTGGCCCCTCTGGGGCCAACGTCCTGACTTTC
. | TRBD2 | TRBJ2-1 | TRBV6-2/TRBV6-3 | CASSSSGTSGSFPYNEQFF | TGTGCCAGCAGTTCATCCGGGACTAGCGGGAGTTTCCCCTACAATGAGCAGTTCTTC
. | . | TRBJ2-1 | TRBV20-1 | CSARPLLENNEQFF | TGCAGTGCTAGACCCCTCCTCGAAAACAATGAGCAGTTCTTC
. | . | TRBJ1-1 | TRBV19 | CASSTPTGPNTEAFF | TGTGCCAGTAGTACCCCGACAGGACCGAACACTGAAGCTTTCTTT
. | . | TRBJ2-7 | TRBV18 | CASSLSPEVPYEQYF | TGTGCCAGCTCCCTTTCACCTGAGGTCCCCTACGAGCAGTACTTC